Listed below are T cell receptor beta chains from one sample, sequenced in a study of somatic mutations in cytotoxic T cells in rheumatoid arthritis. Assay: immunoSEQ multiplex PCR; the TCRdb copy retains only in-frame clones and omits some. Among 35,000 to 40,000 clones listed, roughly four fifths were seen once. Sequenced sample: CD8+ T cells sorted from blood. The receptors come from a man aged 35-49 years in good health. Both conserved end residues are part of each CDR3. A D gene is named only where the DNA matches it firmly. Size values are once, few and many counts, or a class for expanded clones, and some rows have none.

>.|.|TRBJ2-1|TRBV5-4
CASSLKPGVAYNEQFF
TGTGCCAGCAGCCTGAAGCCGGGAGTTGCCTACAATGAGCAGTTCTTC
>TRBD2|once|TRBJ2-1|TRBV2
CASSGSGNYNEQFF
TGTGCCAGCAGTGGTAGCGGGAACTACAATGAGCAGTTCTTC
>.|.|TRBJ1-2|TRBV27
CASSPTRGSGSGYTF
TGTGCCAGCAGTCCGACCCGGGGCAGTGGTTCTGGCTACACCTTC
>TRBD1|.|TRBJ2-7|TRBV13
CASSSQGQGQVNEQYF
TGTGCCAGCAGCTCGCAGGGACAGGGCCAAGTGAACGAGCAGTACTTC
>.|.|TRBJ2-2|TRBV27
CASRNLKPGASTGELFF
TGTGCCAGCAGAAACCTAAAACCAGGGGCGAGCACCGGGGAGCTGTTTTTT
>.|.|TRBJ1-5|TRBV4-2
CASSQGHAEGNQPQHF
TGTGCCAGCAGCCAAGGTCACGCAGAGGGCAATCAGCCCCAGCATTTT
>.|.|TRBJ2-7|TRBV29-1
CSVEYENFYEQYF
TGCAGTGTTGAATATGAGAACTTCTACGAGCAGTACTTC
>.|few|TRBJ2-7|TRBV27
CASSLTWGEQYF
TGTGCCAGCAGTTTAACCTGGGGCGAGCAGTACTTC
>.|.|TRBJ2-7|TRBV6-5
CASSYGPTYEQYF
TGTGCCAGCAGTTACGGACCGACCTACGAGCAGTACTTC
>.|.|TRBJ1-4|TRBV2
CASSGEGPRNEKLFF
TGTGCCAGCAGTGGGGAGGGGCCCAGAAATGAAAAACTGTTTTTT
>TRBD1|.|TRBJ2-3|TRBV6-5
CASSQQGNTQYF
TGTGCCAGCAGTCAACAGGGGAATACGCAGTATTTT
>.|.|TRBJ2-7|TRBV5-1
CASSFESSYEQYF
TGCGCCAGCAGTTTTGAGAGCTCCTACGAGCAGTACTTC
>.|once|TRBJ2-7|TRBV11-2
CASSLGDSYEQYF
TGTGCCAGCAGCTTGGGAGACTCCTACGAGCAGTACTTC
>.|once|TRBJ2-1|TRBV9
CASSVGDERRYNEQFF
TGTGCCAGCAGCGTAGGGGATGAGAGACGGTACAATGAGCAGTTCTTC
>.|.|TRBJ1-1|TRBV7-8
CASSLVGGNTEAFF
TGTGCCAGCAGCTTAGTGGGAGGGAACACTGAAGCTTTCTTT
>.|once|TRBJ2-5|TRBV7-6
CASSLVPGTETQYF
TGTGCCAGCAGCTTAGTCCCAGGGACAGAGACCCAGTACTTC
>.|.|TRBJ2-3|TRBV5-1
CASSLAGLMPDTQYF
TGCGCCAGCAGCTTGGCCGGACTTATGCCAGATACGCAGTATTTT
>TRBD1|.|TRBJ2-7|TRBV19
CASSPTGGPGYEQYF
TGTGCCAGTAGTCCGACAGGGGGACCGGGCTACGAGCAGTACTTC
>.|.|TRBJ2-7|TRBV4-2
CASSQEQGWSSYEQYF
TGTGCCAGCAGCCAAGAACAAGGTTGGTCCTCCTACGAGCAGTACTTC
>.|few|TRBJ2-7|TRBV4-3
CASSHQEGSHEQYF
TGCGCCAGCAGCCATCAAGAGGGATCCCACGAGCAGTACTTC
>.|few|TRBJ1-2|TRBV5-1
CASSLETGEYGYTF
TGCGCCAGCAGCCTAGAGACCGGGGAATATGGCTACACCTTC
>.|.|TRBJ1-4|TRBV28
CASRPGRTNEKLFF
TGTGCCAGCAGACCTGGGAGAACTAATGAAAAACTGTTTTTT
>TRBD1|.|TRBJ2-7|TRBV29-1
CSVVGTGMYEQYF
TGCAGCGTTGTAGGGACAGGGATGTACGAGCAGTACTTC
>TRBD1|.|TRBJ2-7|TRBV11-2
CASSLGTGGPSSYEQYF
TGTGCCAGCAGCTTAGGGACAGGGGGGCCCAGCTCCTACGAGCAGTACTTC
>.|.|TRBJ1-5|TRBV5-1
CASSPLALTSNQPQHF
TGCGCCAGCAGCCCGTTGGCTTTGACGAGCAATCAGCCCCAACATTTT
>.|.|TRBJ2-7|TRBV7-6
CASSLDSSYEQYF
TGTGCCAGCAGCTTAGACAGCTCCTACGAGCAGTACTTC
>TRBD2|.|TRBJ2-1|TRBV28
CASRLAGGYNEQFF
TGTGCCAGCAGACTAGCGGGAGGGTACAATGAGCAGTTCTTC
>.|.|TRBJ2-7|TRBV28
CASSLGSYEQYF
TGTGCCAGCAGTTTAGGCTCCTACGAGCAGTACTTC
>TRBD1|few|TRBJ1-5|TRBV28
CASSSTRTGRGNQPQHF
TGTGCCAGCAGCTCAACTAGGACAGGGAGAGGCAATCAGCCCCAGCATTTT
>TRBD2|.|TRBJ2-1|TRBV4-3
CASSQDETSGYGNEQFF
TGCGCCAGCAGCCAAGATGAGACTAGCGGGTATGGAAATGAGCAGTTCTTC
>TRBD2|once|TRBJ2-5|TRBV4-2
CASSQDLDTSGRGETQYF
TGTGCCAGCAGCCAAGATCTGGATACTAGCGGGAGGGGAGAGACCCAGTACTTC